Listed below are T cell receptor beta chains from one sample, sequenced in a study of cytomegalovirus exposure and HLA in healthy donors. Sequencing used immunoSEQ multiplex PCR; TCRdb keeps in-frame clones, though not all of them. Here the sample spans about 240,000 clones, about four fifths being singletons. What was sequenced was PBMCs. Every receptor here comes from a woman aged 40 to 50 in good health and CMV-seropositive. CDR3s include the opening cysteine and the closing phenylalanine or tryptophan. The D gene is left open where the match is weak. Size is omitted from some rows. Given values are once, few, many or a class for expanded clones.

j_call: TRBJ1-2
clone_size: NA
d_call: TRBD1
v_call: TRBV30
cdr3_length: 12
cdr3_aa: CAWSRQGFGYTF
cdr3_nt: TGTGCCTGGAGTAGACAGGGTTTTGGCTACACCTTC

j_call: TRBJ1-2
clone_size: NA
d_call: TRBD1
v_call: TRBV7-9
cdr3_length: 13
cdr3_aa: CASGTGFNYGYTF
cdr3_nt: TGTGCCAGCGGGACAGGATTTAACTATGGCTACACCTTC

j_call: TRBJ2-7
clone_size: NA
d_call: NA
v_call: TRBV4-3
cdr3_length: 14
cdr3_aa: CASSQSTYSYEQYF
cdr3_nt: TGCGCCAGCAGCCAGTCGACATATAGCTACGAGCAGTACTTC

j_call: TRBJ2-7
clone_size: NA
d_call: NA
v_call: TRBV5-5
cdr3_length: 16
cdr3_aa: CASSMSGDRFEYEQYF
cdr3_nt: TGTGCCAGCAGCATGTCCGGTGACAGGTTCGAATACGAGCAGTACTTC

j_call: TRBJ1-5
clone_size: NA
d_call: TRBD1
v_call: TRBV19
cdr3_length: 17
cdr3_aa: CASSIGTGTGGNQPQHF
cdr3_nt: TGTGCCAGTAGTATAGGAACCGGGACAGGGGGGAATCAGCCCCAGCATTTT

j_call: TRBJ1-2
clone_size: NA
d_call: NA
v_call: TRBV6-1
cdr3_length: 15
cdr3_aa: CASSNNVQGSYGYTF
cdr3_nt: TGTGCCAGCAGTAACAATGTTCAGGGAAGCTATGGCTACACCTTC

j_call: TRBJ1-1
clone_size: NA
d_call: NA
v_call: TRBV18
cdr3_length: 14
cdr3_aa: CASSSDRLNTEAFF
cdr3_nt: TGTGCCAGCTCGTCCGACAGGCTGAACACTGAAGCTTTCTTT

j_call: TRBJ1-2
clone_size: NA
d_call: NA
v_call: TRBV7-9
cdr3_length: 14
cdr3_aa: CASRNSRALYGYTF
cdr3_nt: TGTGCCAGCAGGAATTCCAGGGCCCTCTATGGCTACACCTTC

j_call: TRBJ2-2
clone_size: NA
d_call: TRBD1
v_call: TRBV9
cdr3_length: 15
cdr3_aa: CASSPGTGGHGELFF
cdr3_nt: TGTGCCAGCAGCCCAGGGACAGGGGGCCACGGGGAGCTGTTTTTT

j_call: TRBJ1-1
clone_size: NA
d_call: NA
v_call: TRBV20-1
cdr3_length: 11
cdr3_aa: CSRYPGSEAFF
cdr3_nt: TGCAGTCGGTATCCGGGGTCTGAAGCTTTCTTT

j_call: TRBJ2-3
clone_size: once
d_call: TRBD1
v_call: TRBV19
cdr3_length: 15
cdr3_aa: CASSSRGREVDTQYF
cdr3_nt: TGTGCCAGTAGTTCCAGGGGGCGCGAAGTAGATACGCAGTATTTT

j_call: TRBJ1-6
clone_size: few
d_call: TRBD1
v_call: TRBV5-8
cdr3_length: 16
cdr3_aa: CASSLASGTGRAPLHF
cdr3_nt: TGTGCCAGCAGCTTGGCTAGCGGGACAGGTCGGGCACCCCTCCACTTT

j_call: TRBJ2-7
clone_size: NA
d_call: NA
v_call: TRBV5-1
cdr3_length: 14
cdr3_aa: CASSLGQGFYEQYF
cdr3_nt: TGCGCCAGCAGCTTGGGGCAGGGTTTCTACGAGCAGTACTTC

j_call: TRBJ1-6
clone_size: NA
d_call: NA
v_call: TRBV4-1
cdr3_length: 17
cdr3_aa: CASSPPPNAVRFSPLHF
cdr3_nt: TGCGCCAGCAGCCCACCCCCAAACGCAGTACGCTTTTCACCCCTCCACTTT

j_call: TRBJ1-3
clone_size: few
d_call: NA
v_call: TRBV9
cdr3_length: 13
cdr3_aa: CASSGNLQNTIYF
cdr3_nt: TGTGCCAGCAGCGGAAACCTACAGAACACCATATATTTT

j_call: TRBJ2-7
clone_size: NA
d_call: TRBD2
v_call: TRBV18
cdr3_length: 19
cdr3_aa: CASSPLLGLAGDGAYEQYF
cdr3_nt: TGTGCCAGCTCACCACTATTGGGACTAGCGGGAGACGGAGCCTACGAGCAGTACTTC

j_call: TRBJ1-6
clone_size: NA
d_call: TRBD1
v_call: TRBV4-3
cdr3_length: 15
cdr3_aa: CASSQGHRGQSPLHF
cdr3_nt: TGCGCCAGCAGCCAAGGACACAGGGGGCAATCACCCCTCCACTTT

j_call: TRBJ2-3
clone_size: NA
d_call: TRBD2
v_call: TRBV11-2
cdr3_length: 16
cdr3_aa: CASSFGLARTTDTQYF
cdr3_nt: TGTGCCAGCAGCTTTGGACTAGCTCGAACCACAGATACGCAGTATTTT

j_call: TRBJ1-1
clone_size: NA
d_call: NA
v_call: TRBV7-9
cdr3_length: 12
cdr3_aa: CSSSPGEAEAFF
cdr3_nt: TGTTCCAGCAGCCCAGGGGAAGCTGAAGCTTTCTTT

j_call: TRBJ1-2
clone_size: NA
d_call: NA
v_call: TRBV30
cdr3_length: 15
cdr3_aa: CAWSLRTVWNYGYTF
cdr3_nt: TGTGCCTGGAGCCTGAGGACAGTATGGAACTATGGCTACACCTTC

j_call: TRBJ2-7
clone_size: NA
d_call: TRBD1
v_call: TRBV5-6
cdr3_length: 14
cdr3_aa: CASRRQGAPYEQYF
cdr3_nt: TGTGCCAGCAGAAGACAGGGGGCCCCCTACGAGCAGTACTTC

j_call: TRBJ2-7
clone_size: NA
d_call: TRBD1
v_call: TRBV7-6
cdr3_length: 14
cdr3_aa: CASSFPGQGGEQYF
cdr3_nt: TGTGCCAGCAGCTTCCCCGGACAGGGCGGCGAGCAGTACTTC

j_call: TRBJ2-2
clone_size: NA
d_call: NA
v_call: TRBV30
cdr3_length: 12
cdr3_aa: CAWFTGPGELFF
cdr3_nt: TGTGCCTGGTTTACAGGTCCCGGGGAGCTGTTTTTT

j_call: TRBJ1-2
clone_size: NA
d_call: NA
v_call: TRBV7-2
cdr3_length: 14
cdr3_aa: CASSLDQGRDGYTF
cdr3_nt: TGTGCCAGCAGCTTAGATCAGGGCAGGGATGGCTACACCTTC

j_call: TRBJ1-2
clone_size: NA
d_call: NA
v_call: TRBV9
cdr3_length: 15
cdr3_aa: CASSPSQGQYYGYTF
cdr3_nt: TGTGCCAGCAGCCCTTCTCAGGGGCAGTACTATGGCTACACCTTC

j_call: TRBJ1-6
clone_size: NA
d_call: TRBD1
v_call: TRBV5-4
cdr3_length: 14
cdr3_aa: CASSRTGLDSPLHF
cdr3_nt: TGTGCCAGCAGCCGGACAGGGTTGGATTCACCCCTCCACTTT

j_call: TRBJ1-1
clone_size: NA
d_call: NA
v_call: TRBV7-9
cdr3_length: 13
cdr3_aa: CASSKETNTEAFF
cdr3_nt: TGTGCCAGCAGCAAGGAGACGAACACTGAAGCTTTCTTT

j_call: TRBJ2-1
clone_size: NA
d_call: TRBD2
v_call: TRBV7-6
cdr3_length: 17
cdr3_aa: CASSSQPSGGAYNEQFF
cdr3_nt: TGTGCCAGCAGCTCACAGCCTAGCGGGGGGGCCTACAATGAGCAGTTCTTC

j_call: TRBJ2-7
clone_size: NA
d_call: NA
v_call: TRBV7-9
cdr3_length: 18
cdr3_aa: CASSENPVVHGSCEEQYF
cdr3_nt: TGTGCCAGCAGCGAAAATCCGGTTGTTCATGGTAGTTGTGAGGAGCAGTACTTC

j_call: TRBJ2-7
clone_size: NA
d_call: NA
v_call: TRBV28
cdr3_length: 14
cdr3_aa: CASSPSDRDYEQYF
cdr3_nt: TGTGCCAGCAGTCCCTCCGACAGAGACTACGAGCAGTACTTC

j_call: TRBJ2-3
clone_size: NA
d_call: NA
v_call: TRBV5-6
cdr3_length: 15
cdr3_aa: CASSLRGGRTDTQYF
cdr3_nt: TGTGCCAGCAGCTTGAGGGGGGGCCGGACAGATACGCAGTATTTT

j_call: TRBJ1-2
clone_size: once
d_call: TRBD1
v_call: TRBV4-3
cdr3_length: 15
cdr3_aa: CASSQDGTGRNGYTF
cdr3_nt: TGCGCCAGCAGCCAAGATGGGACAGGGCGAAATGGCTACACCTTC

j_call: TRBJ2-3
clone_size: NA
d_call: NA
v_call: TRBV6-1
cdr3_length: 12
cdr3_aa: CASSEALYTQYF
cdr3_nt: TGTGCCAGCAGTGAAGCGCTATATACGCAGTATTTT

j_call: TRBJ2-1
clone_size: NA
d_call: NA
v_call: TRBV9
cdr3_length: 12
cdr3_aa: CASSVADNEQFF
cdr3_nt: TGTGCCAGCAGCGTAGCCGACAATGAGCAGTTCTTC

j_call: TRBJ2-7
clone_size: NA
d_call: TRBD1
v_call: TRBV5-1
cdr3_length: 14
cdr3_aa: CASSYGTDSYEQYF
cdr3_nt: TGCGCCAGCAGCTACGGGACAGACTCCTACGAGCAGTACTTC

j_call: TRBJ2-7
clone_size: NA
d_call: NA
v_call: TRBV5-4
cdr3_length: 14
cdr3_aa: CASSSRDLSYEQYF
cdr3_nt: TGTGCCAGCAGCTCCCGGGACTTGTCCTACGAGCAGTACTTC